What follows is one T cell receptor (beta chain) and its context. Its antigen is currently unknown. This entry belongs to a study of cytomegalovirus exposure and HLA in healthy donors. Study observations and caveats: Later analysis identified a missense DCLRE1C variant that was linked to TCR beta V- and J-gene trimming.

CDR1 and CDR2 (germline): SGHDT, YYEEEE. V gave up 0 bases and J gave up 10 bases; unmatched junction bases: 21. The CDR3 has 19 residues. PCR amplification relied on 60 Vbeta primers (plus 13 Jbeta primers). TCRdb keeps only in-frame clones here, not all; method: immunoSEQ multiplex PCR. Of 200,000 to 250,000 clones in the sample, almost 70% were seen once. This TCR was recovered from a man in his forties or fifties in good health and CMV-seropositive. The sample taken for sequencing was PBMCs. The chain has TRBV5-6 and TRBJ2-3; 9 bases map to TRBD2. CDR3 region: CASSLDGVGSGSILGPQYF. The CDR3 DNA reads as TGTGCCAGCAGCTTGGATGGAGTCGGTAGCGGGAGTATTCTGGGGCCGCAGTATTTT. The entire variable domain, with the rest obtained from reference TRBV5-6 and TRBJ2-3, is as follows: DAGVTQSPTHLIKTRGQQVTLRCSPKSGHDTVSWYQQALGQGPQFIFQYYEEEERQRGNFPDRFSGHQFPNYSSELNVNALLLGDSALYLCASSLDGVGSGSILGPQYFGPGTRLTVL.